This T cell receptor beta chain was identified during a study of T cell clones after liver transplantation. Study-level points and caveats: Donor-reactive sequences fell more than third party-reactive ones, suggesting partial deletion. Circulating graft-donor-reactive CD4 TCRbeta sequences fell significantly post-transplant in 5 of 8 subjects.

The table came from immunoSEQ multiplex PCR; TCRdb's copy has only in-frame clones and leaves some out. The repertoire has roughly 97,000 clones, more than 75% of them found once; the top ten carry approximately 0.93%. V lost 11 bases and J lost 0, with 11 bases in between. From germline, CDR1 is MNHNS and CDR2 SASEGT. The CDR3 loop spans 14 amino acids. About this clone: What it binds is not known.

The material sequenced was CD4+ T cells from blood, taken before liver transplant. This TCR was sampled from a human donor who received a liver transplant. V usage is TRBV6-1 and J usage is TRBJ1-6; D remains ambiguous. In nucleotides, the CDR3 is TGTGCCGGTAGAACTAGCTCCTATAATTCACCCCTCCACTTT. This encodes CAGRTSSYNSPLHF.